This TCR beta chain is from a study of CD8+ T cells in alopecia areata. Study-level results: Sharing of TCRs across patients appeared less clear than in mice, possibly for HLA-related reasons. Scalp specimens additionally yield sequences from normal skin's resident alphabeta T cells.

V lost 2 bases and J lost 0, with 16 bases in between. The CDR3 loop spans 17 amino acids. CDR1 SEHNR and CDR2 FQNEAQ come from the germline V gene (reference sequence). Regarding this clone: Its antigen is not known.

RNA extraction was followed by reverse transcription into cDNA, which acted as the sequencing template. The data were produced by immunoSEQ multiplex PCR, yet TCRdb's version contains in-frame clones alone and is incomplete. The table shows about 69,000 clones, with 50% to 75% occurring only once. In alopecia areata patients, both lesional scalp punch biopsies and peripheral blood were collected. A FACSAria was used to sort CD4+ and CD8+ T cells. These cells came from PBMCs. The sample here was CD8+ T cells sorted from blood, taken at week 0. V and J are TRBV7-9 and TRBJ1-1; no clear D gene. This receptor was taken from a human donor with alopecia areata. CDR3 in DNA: TGTGCCAGCAGCTTACCGGTTCCAGACCCGATGAACACTGAAGCTTTCTTT. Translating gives CASSLPVPDPMNTEAFF.